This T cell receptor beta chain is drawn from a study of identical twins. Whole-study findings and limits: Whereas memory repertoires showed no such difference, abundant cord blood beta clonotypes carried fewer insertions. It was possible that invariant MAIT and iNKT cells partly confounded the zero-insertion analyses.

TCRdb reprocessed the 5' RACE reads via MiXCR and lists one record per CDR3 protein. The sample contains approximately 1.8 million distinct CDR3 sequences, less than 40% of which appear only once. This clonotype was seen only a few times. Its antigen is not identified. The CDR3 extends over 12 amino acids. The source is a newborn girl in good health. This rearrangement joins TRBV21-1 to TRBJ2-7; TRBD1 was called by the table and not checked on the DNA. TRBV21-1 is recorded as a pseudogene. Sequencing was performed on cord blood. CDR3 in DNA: TGTGCCAGCAGCAACAGGGAGTACGAGCAGTACTTC. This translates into CASSNREYEQYF.